The following is a T cell receptor beta chain sequence with its context. This entry belongs to a study of blood T cell repertoires in COVID-19. V trimming: 10 bases; J trimming: 2 bases; junction bases outside the gene matches: 5. CDR3 size: 15 residues. The germline CDR1 and CDR2 sequences are MNHEY and SVGAGI. Only in-frame clones appear in the TCRdb table, and some are missing; sequencing was by immunoSEQ multiplex PCR. The table has approximately 58,000 clones, 70% to 85% seen once. Sequenced input: peripheral blood. The source of this sequence is a woman between 55 and 75 years old with acute or convalescent COVID-19. The V and J genes are TRBV6-5 and TRBJ2-2; TRBD2 matches at 12 bases. The CDR3: CATLTSGGNTGELFF. The DNA of the CDR3 is TGTGCCACCTTGACTAGCGGGGGAAACACCGGGGAGCTGTTTTTT.